Following are 18 T cell receptor beta chains from one sample sequenced in a study of shared clonotypes between healthy human individuals. Positive CCR7 selection of CD45RO-negative cells yielded the naive CD8 cells, and terminally differentiated effector memory CD45RA+ cells were excluded. This table comes from immunoSEQ multiplex PCR, and its TCRdb copy is limited to in-frame clones, with some not included. The repertoire holds about 2.2 million clones, with roughly 95% as singletons. Sequencing was done on a sample of naive CD8+ T cells from PBMCs. All receptors derive from a young man in good health. Some clones in this sample may be carry-over from other donors' samples.

Worth noting for this clone: Other DNA sequences in the sample encode the same CDR3. V is TRBV6-5 and J is TRBJ2-1; 8 bases map to TRBD2. Germline values: CDR1 MNHEY, CDR2 SVGAGI. Unmatched junction bases numbered 4, after V lost 2 bases and J lost 4 bases. The CDR3 has 15 residues. CDR3 in DNA: TGTGCCAGCAGTTACGGAACTAGCGGATACAATGAGCAGTTCTTC. Amino acid sequence: CASSYGTSGYNEQFF.

This clone was found a few times. This may be a read error: a much more frequent sequence differs by one nucleotide. This CDR3 is also generated by other DNA sequences in the sample. The chain combines TRBV11-2 with TRBJ1-1; D is uncertain. Germline CDR1 is SGHAT and CDR2 is FQNNGV. Between the trimmed V and J ends, which lost 5 bases and 0 bases, there was a span of 1 base. This CDR3 comprises 11 residues. This CDR3 is CASSLNTEAFF. CDR3 sequence (DNA): TGTGCCAGCAGCCTGAACACTGAAGCTTTCTTT.

The chain links TRBV5-1 to TRBJ2-7; TRBD2 might be the D (5 bases). Trimming took 3 bases from V and 5 from J, leaving 9 bases between them. Germline V gives CDR1 SGHRS, CDR2 YFSETQ. The CDR3 contains 12 residues. CDR3 in amino acids: CASSWGEHEQYF. The CDR3 coding sequence is TGCGCCAGCAGCTGGGGAGAGCACGAGCAGTACTTC. The variable domain in full, with the rest retrieved from reference TRBV5-1 and TRBJ2-7, is KAGVTQTPRYLIKTRGQQVTLSCSPISGHRSVSWYQQTPGQGLQFLFEYFSETQRNKGNFPGRFSGRQFSNSRSEMNVSTLELGDSALYLCASSWGEHEQYFGPGTRLTVT.

The chain recombines TRBV7-9 with TRBJ2-1; TRBD2 matches 9 bases. Germline CDR1 is SEHNR and CDR2 is FQNEAQ (reference sequence). The CDR3 totals 15 residues. The J segment lost 5 bases and the V segment lost 4 bases, leaving 6 bases of the junction unmatched. For the CDR3, the DNA is TGTGCCAGCAGCTCGGATTCTAGCGGGGACAATGAGCAGTTCTTC. This codes for CASSSDSSGDNEQFF.

The genes are TRBV27 and TRBJ2-3; 7 nucleotides line up with TRBD2. CDR3 size: 16 residues. The germline V gene has CDR1 MNHEY and CDR2 SMNVEV (reference sequence). Trimming at V came to 2 bases and at J to 1 base, leaving 6 bases not matched to a gene. The CDR3 sequence is CASSLLAALGTDTQYF. The CDR3 DNA reads TGTGCCAGCAGTTTACTAGCGGCCCTGGGCACAGATACGCAGTATTTT.

This clone appeared once. A clone one base away is much larger, so this may be a read error. Other DNA variants within this sample encode the same CDR3. V usage is TRBV18 and J usage is TRBJ2-3; a possible D gene is TRBD1 (5 bases). Germline V gene lookup returns CDR1 KGHSH and CDR2 LQKENI. The CDR3 runs to 15 residues. V was clipped by 0 bases and J by 0 bases, with 7 bases between them. CDR3 nucleotide sequence: TGTGCCAGCTCACCACCGGGGCGAAGCACAGATACGCAGTATTTT. Translating it yields CASSPPGRSTDTQYF.

The CDR3 bases are TGTGCCAGCAGCCCCTTGGGGTGGGACAGGGCAAATACGCAGTATTTT. Translating gives CASSPLGWDRANTQYF. The chain recombines TRBV11-2 with TRBJ2-3; 9 positions agree with TRBD1. The trim removed 5 bases at V and 7 bases at J, leaving 13 bases unmatched. The CDR3 consists of 16 residues. Germline CDR1 and CDR2: SGHAT and FQNNGV.

This clone was seen only once. The chain recombines TRBV19 with TRBJ2-3; no firm D call. CDR3 length: 14 residues. Germline CDR1 and CDR2: LNHDA and SQIVND (reference sequence). Deletions cut 5 bases from V and 6 bases from J, with 15 bases between. CDR3: CASSQKTAGDTQYF. For the CDR3, the DNA is TGTGCCAGTAGTCAAAAAACGGCCGGGGATACGCAGTATTTT.

The chain recombines TRBV27 with TRBJ2-2; 7 bases line up with TRBD1. CDR3 length: 17 residues. V dropped 0 bases and J dropped 3; count of bases not matched to a gene: 7. Germline CDR1 reads MNHEY; CDR2 reads SMNVEV (reference sequence). The CDR3 region is CASSLSTGAGYTGELFF. Here the CDR3 DNA reads TGTGCCAGCAGTTTATCTACAGGGGCCGGGTACACCGGGGAGCTGTTTTTT.

J is TRBJ2-3 and V is TRBV7-9, with D hard to call. The CDR3 runs 14 residues. The V gene's germline CDR1 is SEHNR and CDR2 FQNEAQ (reference sequence). Trimming stripped 2 bases from V and 1 base from J, with 7 bases between. The CDR3 loop is CASSLRDGTDTQYF. The CDR3 region has the DNA TGTGCCAGCAGCTTAAGGGATGGCACAGATACGCAGTATTTT.

The chain links TRBV2 to TRBJ2-5; D ambiguous. CDR3 length: 15 residues. V gave up 2 bases and J gave up 3 bases, with 13 bases separating them. Per germline, CDR1 SNHLY and CDR2 FYNNEI. CDR3 sequence reads: CASSESLHRKETQYF. For the CDR3, the DNA is TGTGCCAGCAGTGAATCACTCCACAGAAAAGAGACCCAGTACTTC.

The chain carries TRBV7-9 and TRBJ1-2, with a possible D match to TRBD1 (6 bases). V shed 1 base and J shed 6 bases, with 9 bases lying between them. CDR1 is SEHNR and CDR2 is FQNEAQ in the germline V gene (reference sequence). This CDR3 spans 13 amino acids. The CDR3 sequence: CASSLGGADGYTF. The CDR3 bases are TGTGCCAGCAGCTTAGGGGGGGCGGATGGCTACACCTTC. Full variable domain (missing parts from reference TRBV7-9 and TRBJ1-2): DTGVSQNPRHKITKRGQNVTFRCDPISEHNRLYWYRQTLGQGPEFLTYFQNEAQLEKSRLLSDRFSAERPKGSFSTLEIQRTEQGDSAMYLCASSLGGADGYTFGSGTRLTVV.

In nucleotides, the CDR3 is TGTGCCAGCAGCTCCTGGGACTTATACTACGAGCAGTACTTC. This encodes CASSSWDLYYEQYF. The genes are TRBV11-2 and TRBJ2-7; D might be TRBD2 (6 bases). CDR3 length equals 14 residues. The V end was cut by 4 bases, the J end by 3 bases, with 13 bases between. The germline CDR1 and CDR2 sequences are SGHAT and FQNNGV. The complete variable domain, with remaining parts taken from reference TRBV11-2 and TRBJ2-7, reads EAGVAQSPRYKIIEKRQSVAFWCNPISGHATLYWYQQILGQGPKLLIQFQNNGVVDDSQLPKDRFSAERLKGVDSTLKIQPAKLEDSAVYLCASSSWDLYYEQYFGPGTRLTVT.

The CDR3 is CASSHGLAGTYNEQFF. For the CDR3, the DNA is TGTGCCAGCAGCCACGGACTAGCGGGAACATACAATGAGCAGTTCTTC. The chain recombines TRBV11-2 with TRBJ2-1; TRBD2 agrees at 12 bases. In germline, CDR1 is SGHAT, CDR2 FQNNGV. Unmatched junction bases numbered 6, after V lost 5 bases and J lost 4 bases. The CDR3 has 16 residues.

This clone was recorded a few times. The chain is built from TRBV10-3 and TRBJ1-1; a weak D match, TRBD1 (5 bases). The germline V gene encodes CDR1 ENHRY and CDR2 SYGVKD. Trimming stripped 3 bases from V and 2 bases from J, with 13 bases between. There are 15 residues in the CDR3. The CDR3, as DNA: TGTGCCATCAGTGAATTTCGGGGGGTTAACACTGAAGCTTTCTTT. Its translation is CAISEFRGVNTEAFF.

The chain carries TRBV6-6 and TRBJ2-7; weak D call: TRBD1 (5 bases). The ends were cut back, 0 bases at V and 5 bases at J, with 14 bases in the middle. The CDR3 length is 15 residues. Germline CDR1 and CDR2: MNHNY and SVGAGI (reference sequence). CDR3 loop: CASSYSAAGYDEQYF. In nucleotides, the CDR3 is TGTGCCAGCAGTTACTCAGCCGCAGGGTATGACGAGCAGTACTTC.

The chain combines TRBV27 with TRBJ1-5, with 11 bases aligning to TRBD1. CDR1 MNHEY and CDR2 SMNVEV come from the germline V gene (reference sequence). CDR3 length: 18 residues. Trimming removed 0 bases from V and 0 bases from J; junction bases left unmatched: 4. CDR3 bases: TGTGCCAGCAGTTTATCCGGACAGGGGGCCCTTAGCAATCAGCCCCAGCATTTT. Residues: CASSLSGQGALSNQPQHF.

The J gene is TRBJ2-7, the V gene TRBV2; TRBD1 might be the D (6 bases). Deletions cut 6 bases from V and 2 bases from J, with 14 bases between. The germline CDR1 and CDR2 sequences are SNHLY and FYNNEI. The CDR3 totals 14 residues. The CDR3, as DNA: TGTGCCAGCAGATACCCGGGACAAGCCTACGAGCAGTACTTC. Its translation: CASRYPGQAYEQYF.